Listed below are T cell receptor beta chains from one sample, sequenced in a study of identical twins. TCRdb used MiXCR to reprocess the 5' RACE reads, holding one entry per CDR3 protein. The data contain more than 1.5 million distinct CDR3 sequences, about 32% of them seen just once; the ten biggest clones take up about 0.3%. Input material: cord blood. The receptors shown here come from a newborn girl in good health. Each CDR3 is given with its conserved first and last residue.

j_call v_call cdr3_aa
TRBJ2-1 TRBV5-1 CASSFPGGSVQCCEQFF
TRBJ1-5 TRBV28 CASSSDRALSNQPQHF
TRBJ2-3 TRBV3-1 CASSPAPIDTQYF
TRBJ1-1 TRBV6-6 CASSYDLAGRPNTEAFF
TRBJ1-1 TRBV27 CASSFGTGGGSEAFF
TRBJ1-1 TRBV20-1 CSFRTPAYTEVFF
. TRBV7-2 CASSLRTEYYEQYF
TRBJ2-3 TRBV28 CASTQGQSTDTQYF
TRBJ1-2 TRBV10-1 CASSEYRNYGYTF
TRBJ2-3 TRBV6-6 CASSYSSGGPVDTQYF
TRBJ2-1 TRBV2 CASSVASRPYNEQFF
TRBJ1-4 TRBV9 CASSVGSATNEKLFF
TRBJ2-7 TRBV7-9 CASSFPLQYEQYF
TRBJ2-1 TRBV5-6 CASSSFLSGDNEQFF
TRBJ1-2 TRBV10-3 CAISGTDRVAFYGYTF
TRBJ2-7 TRBV6-1 CASSWDRGGYEQYF
TRBJ2-7 TRBV4-2 CASSQGGIDYEQYF